This entry lists 26 T cell receptor beta chains sequenced from one sample in a study of T cells after yellow fever vaccination. TCRdb re-analysed the 5' RACE reads in MiXCR, keeping a single row per CDR3 protein. The sample holds 450,000 to 650,000 distinct CDR3 sequences, about a fifth seen once. Sequencing was performed on PBMCs, taken around 3 weeks after the first yellow fever vaccination. Receptors were obtained from a man between 18 and 35 years old who received the YFV17D yellow fever vaccine.

The chain joins TRBV7-2 to TRBJ1-4; 10 bases fit TRBD1. V was pared by 4 bases and J by 8 bases, with 7 bases of the junction left unmatched. Germline V gene sequence: CDR1 SGHTA, CDR2 FQGNSA. This CDR3 has 15 residues. DNA for the CDR3: TGTGCCAGCAGCTCTACCGGGACAGGGGAAGAAAAACTGTTTTTT. Translation gives CASSSTGTGEEKLFF.

In the case of this clonotype: The junction does not match germline at one end; this may be a read error. This sequence joins TRBV3-1 and TRBJ2-1; D not resolved. The germline gives CDR1 LGHDT, CDR2 YNNKEL (reference sequence). The CDR3 contains 12 residues. In DNA form, the CDR3 reads TGTGCCAGCTGCCAAGCCTACAATGAGCAGTTCTTC. Its translation is CASCQAYNEQFF.

V is TRBV12-5 and J is TRBJ2-1, with D possibly being TRBD1 (6 bases). The CDR3 is 13 residues long. Trimming shortened V by 4 bases and J by 5 bases, and 9 bases separated the two germline ends. Per germline, CDR1 LGHNT and CDR2 FRNRAP. The CDR3 reads CASGSDRNNEQFF. Here the CDR3 DNA reads TGTGCTAGTGGTTCGGACAGAAACAATGAGCAGTTCTTC.

This clonotype turned up a few times. The V gene is TRBV6-5, the J gene TRBJ1-6, with D unresolved. The germline V gene encodes CDR1 MNHEY and CDR2 SVGAGI. The CDR3 covers 18 residues. The ends were cut back, 0 bases at V and 0 bases at J, with 12 bases in the middle. CDR3 sequence (DNA): TGTGCCAGCAGTTACTCCGGGGTCGGGGACTCCTATAATTCACCCCTCCACTTT. Translating gives CASSYSGVGDSYNSPLHF.

This chain joins TRBV7-6 and TRBJ2-5, with 9 bases lining up with TRBD1. V was clipped by 5 bases and J by 5 bases; unmatched bases: 6. Germline V gives CDR1 SGHVS, CDR2 FNYEAQ. This CDR3 region has 14 residues. The CDR3 nucleotides are TGTGCCAGCAGCGCACAGGGGGCGAGGGAGACCCAGTACTTC. It specifies CASSAQGARETQYF.

This clonotype was picked up a small number of times. The CDR3 nucleotides are TGTGCCAGCCGGGACAGCTCTTACGAGCAGTACGTC. The encoded protein is CASRDSSYEQYV. The chain uses TRBV6-1 and TRBJ2-7, with 7 bases lining up with TRBD1. This CDR3 region has 12 residues. Per germline, CDR1 MNHNS and CDR2 SASEGT. With V trimmed by 8 bases and J by 4 bases, 5 bases remained unmatched.

This chain connects TRBV28 to TRBJ2-3; D call uncertain. The CDR3 has 12 residues. V dropped 4 bases and J dropped 6 bases, with 8 bases sitting between them. The germline V gene encodes CDR1 MDHEN and CDR2 SYDVKM. CDR3 nucleotide sequence: TGTGCCAGCAGTTACCCTGGTGATACGCAGTATTTT. Amino acids: CASSYPGDTQYF.

The sample holds a few counts of this clonotype. V gene TRBV7-9 combines with J gene TRBJ2-1, with 9 bases aligning to TRBD1. Germline CDR1 is SEHNR and CDR2 is FQNEAQ (reference sequence). V trimming: 8 bases; J trimming: 9 bases; junction bases outside the gene matches: 11. The CDR3 extends over 14 amino acids. This chain's CDR3 is CASGRDRVVSEQFF. Written as DNA, the CDR3 is TGTGCCAGCGGTAGGGACAGGGTCGTAAGTGAGCAGTTCTTC.

The CDR3 sequence: CSATTHGGNQETQYF. DNA for the CDR3: TGCAGTGCTACGACTCATGGTGGGAACCAAGAGACCCAGTACTTC. The chain couples TRBV20-1 to TRBJ2-5; D is unclear. Germline V CDR1 and CDR2: DFQATT, SNEGSKA (reference sequence). The CDR3 runs 15 residues. Trimming cost V 4 bases and J 0 bases, with 15 bases left between them.

This clonotype turned up a few times. The chain has TRBV29-1 and TRBJ2-7; D possibly matches TRBD1 or TRBD2 (5 bases each). Trimming stripped 3 bases from V and 0 bases from J, with 12 bases between. CDR3 length: 14 amino acids. Germline CDR1 reads SQVTM; CDR2 reads ANQGSEA. The CDR3 sequence is CSVEGPLASYEQYV. For the CDR3, the DNA is TGCAGCGTTGAGGGACCCCTGGCCTCCTACGAGCAGTACGTC.

The chain links TRBV4-1 to TRBJ2-7; D unclear. V dropped 2 bases and J dropped 1 base, with 9 bases sitting between them. Germline values: CDR1 MGHRA, CDR2 YSYEKL. This CDR3 comprises 14 residues. Here the CDR3 reads CASSQPVKSYEQYF. CDR3 coding DNA: TGCGCCAGCAGCCAACCGGTTAAATCCTACGAGCAGTACTTC.

The J gene is TRBJ1-1, the V gene TRBV24-1; D is unresolved. The CDR3 extends over 11 amino acids. Germline V gene data show CDR1 as KGHDR and CDR2 as SFDVKD. V was shortened by 7 bases and J by 3 bases, with 5 bases between the two germline ends. The CDR3 loop is CATRTDTEAFF. The CDR3 DNA follows: TGTGCCACCAGAACAGACACTGAAGCTTTCTTT.

V gene TRBV7-2 combines with J gene TRBJ1-1; D gene unclear. Germline CDR1 and CDR2: SGHTA and FQGNSA. The CDR3 loop spans 11 amino acids. V lost 5 bases and J lost 8, with 9 bases in between. CDR3 DNA: TGTGCCAGCAGCGTTAGAAAGGAAGCTTTCTTT. Protein sequence: CASSVRKEAFF.

J is TRBJ1-2 and V is TRBV4-2; D perhaps matches TRBD1 (6 bases). Germline lookup yields CDR1 LGHNA and CDR2 YNFKEQ. The CDR3 is made up of 15 amino acids. V was clipped by 0 bases and J by 4 bases, with 12 bases between them. CDR3: CASSQDQGQPYGYTF. The CDR3, as DNA: TGTGCCAGCAGCCAAGATCAAGGACAGCCCTATGGCTACACCTTC.

CDR3 sequence reads: CASSYRLQGTGELFF. The CDR3 DNA reads TGTGCCAGCAGTTACCGTTTACAGGGGACCGGGGAGCTGTTTTTT. The chain is built from TRBV6-5 and TRBJ2-2; 7 bases align to TRBD1. Germline V lookup: CDR1 MNHEY, CDR2 SVGAGI. J lost 5 bases, V lost 2 bases, and 5 bases had no gene match. The CDR3 runs to 15 residues.

The V and J genes are TRBV6-2 or TRBV6-3 and TRBJ2-7, with 7 nucleotides matching TRBD1. With 2 bases clipped from V and 0 bases from J, the junction kept 19 bases outside the gene matches. The CDR3 is made up of 20 amino acids. The germline gives CDR1 MNHEY, CDR2 SVGEGT. The CDR3 is CASSYQVRLKDRQSSYEQYF. The DNA of the CDR3 is TGTGCCAGCAGTTACCAGGTCCGATTGAAGGACAGGCAAAGCTCCTACGAGCAGTACTTC.

This clonotype was seen a few times. This chain joins TRBV7-8 and TRBJ2-2, with TRBD1 as a possible D gene (7 bases). V was shortened by 2 bases and J by 6 bases, with 19 bases between the two germline ends. The CDR3 sequence is 17 residues long. Germline CDR1 is SGHVS and CDR2 is FQNEAQ. CDR3 coding DNA: TGTGCCAGCAGCTTAAGAGGGGGGACAGCCGGTCCCGGGGAGCTGTTTTTT. Translated, it gives CASSLRGGTAGPGELFF.

The sample holds a few counts of this clonotype. The CDR3 region is CSVALRLGPNEQYF. The CDR3 coding sequence is TGCAGCGTTGCCCTCCGACTGGGACCTAACGAGCAGTACTTC. The genes are TRBV29-1 and TRBJ2-7; D is possibly TRBD1 or TRBD2 (5 bases each). Trimming cost V 4 bases and J 5 bases, with 18 bases left between them. The germline V gene has CDR1 SQVTM and CDR2 ANQGSEA. The CDR3 runs 14 residues.

This chain links TRBV27 with TRBJ1-5; no clear D gene. V gave up 6 bases and J gave up 7 bases, with 7 bases separating them. This CDR3 comprises 11 residues. The germline gives CDR1 MNHEY, CDR2 SMNVEV (reference sequence). The CDR3 DNA sequence: TGTGCCAGCAGACCGGGGCAGCCCCAGCATTTT. This translates into CASRPGQPQHF.

This clonotype was counted only a few times. Here the CDR3 reads CASSEDIPGSTGNTIYF. The CDR3 coding sequence is TGTGCCAGCAGTGAAGATATTCCGGGGAGTACGGGAAACACCATATATTTT. The gene calls are TRBV6-1 and TRBJ1-3, with D uncertain. CDR1 and CDR2 (germline): MNHNS, SASEGT. V was trimmed by 1 base and J by 4 bases, leaving 17 bases between them. The CDR3 consists of 17 residues.

V and J are TRBV29-1 and TRBJ1-1; D is perhaps TRBD1 (6 bases). This CDR3 region has 12 residues. Germline V gene sequence: CDR1 SQVTM, CDR2 ANQGSEA. Trimming pared 1 base from V and 4 bases from J, leaving 7 bases between. DNA for the CDR3: TGCAGCGTTGAAGTGGGGGCCACTGAAGCTTTCTTT. Amino acid sequence: CSVEVGATEAFF.

The chain recombines TRBV4-1 with TRBJ2-1; 9 bases are a match to TRBD2. The V and J ends lost 0 bases and 4 bases, in that order; junction bases with no gene match: 7. The germline gives CDR1 MGHRA, CDR2 YSYEKL. CDR3 length: 17 amino acids. CDR3 DNA: TGCGCCAGCAGCCAAGAGGCCCTAGCGGGGCCTTACAATGAGCAGTTCTTC. Translated: CASSQEALAGPYNEQFF.

The chain couples TRBV6-4 to TRBJ2-1; 7 bases align to TRBD1. After removal of 5 bases from V and 5 bases from J, the junction contained 9 bases not matched to a gene. Germline CDR1 reads MRHNA; CDR2 reads SNTAGT. The CDR3 sequence is 15 residues long. CDR3 sequence: CASSYETGIHNEQFF. The DNA of the CDR3 is TGTGCCAGCAGTTACGAGACAGGGATCCACAATGAGCAGTTCTTC.

This clonotype was recorded a few times. The chain employs TRBV20-1 and TRBJ1-6; TRBD1 aligns across 7 bases. The CDR3 is 14 amino acids. Germline CDR1 reads DFQATT; CDR2 reads SNEGSKA (reference sequence). The V segment lost 6 bases and the J segment 7 bases; nucleotides outside the gene matches: 9. The CDR3 nucleotides read TGCAGTGCCGGGGCCCCAGGGGGAAATTCACCCCTCCACTTT. Its translation: CSAGAPGGNSPLHF.

The chain links TRBV6-2 or TRBV6-3 to TRBJ2-6; no clear D. Germline V gene sequence: CDR1 MNHEY, CDR2 SVGEGT. V shed 10 bases and J shed 0 bases, with 4 bases lying between them. The CDR3 loop spans 12 amino acids. The CDR3 region is CATFSGANVLTF. In DNA form, the CDR3 reads TGTGCCACCTTCTCTGGGGCCAACGTCCTGACTTTC.

This clonotype was observed a handful of times. This chain joins TRBV28 and TRBJ2-3; a possible D gene is TRBD2 (7 bases). Trimming removed 6 bases at V and 1 base at J, with 17 bases between. This CDR3 has 16 residues. The germline V gene encodes CDR1 MDHEN and CDR2 SYDVKM. The CDR3 DNA reads as TGTGCCAGCAGCCCGGGGGACGGGGGGCGCACAGATACGCAGTATTTT. Translating it yields CASSPGDGGRTDTQYF.